This T cell receptor beta chain was captured in a study of T cell repertoires in cytomegalovirus infection. Study summary: Indications came from public TCR beta signatures; they pointed to CMV infection and to a matching HLA type. Findings and caveats of the study: CMV-specific TCR beta clonotypes restricted by HLA-C were the ones dominating the ex vivo response.

From the reads, TCRdb called clonotypes with MiXCR, one entry per CDR3 protein. The sample consists of approximately 500,000 distinct CDR3 sequences, more than 15% of them appearing once. This clonotype was seen repeatedly, ten times or more. No antigen is known for it. This CDR3 spans 16 amino acids. Germline CDR1 is MNHEY and CDR2 is SMNVEV (reference sequence). V trimming: 5 bases; J trimming: 3 bases; junction bases outside the gene matches: 9. The TCR originated in a human donor in good health (CMV status not recorded). Some clones in this sample may be carry-over from other donors' samples. The sample comprised CD8+ T cells from PBMCs. The chain carries TRBV27 and TRBJ1-5; TRBD1 matches 8 bases. CDR3 residues: CASSPSSGQVNQPQHF. DNA of the CDR3: TGTGCCAGCAGTCCGTCTTCGGGACAGGTCAATCAGCCCCAGCATTTT.